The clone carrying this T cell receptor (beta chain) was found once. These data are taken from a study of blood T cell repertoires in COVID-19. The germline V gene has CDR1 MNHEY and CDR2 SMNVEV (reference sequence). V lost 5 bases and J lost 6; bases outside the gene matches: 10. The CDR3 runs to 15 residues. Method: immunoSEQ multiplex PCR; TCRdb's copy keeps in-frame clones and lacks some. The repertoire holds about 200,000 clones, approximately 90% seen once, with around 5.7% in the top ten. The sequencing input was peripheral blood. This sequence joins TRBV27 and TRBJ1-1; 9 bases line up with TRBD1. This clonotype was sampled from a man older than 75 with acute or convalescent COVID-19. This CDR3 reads CASSARTGDDAEAFF. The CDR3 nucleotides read TGTGCCAGCAGTGCAAGGACAGGGGACGACGCTGAAGCTTTCTTT.